The TCR beta chain described here comes from a study of T cells in Graves' hyperthyroidism and ophthalmopathy. Patients were excluded for uncontrolled infection, other autoimmune disease, pregnancy or lactation. Template material for amplifying TCR beta CDR3 regions consisted of RNA transcripts. HTBI primers were used for first-round RT-PCR of the TCR CDR3. One entry per CDR3 protein, called by TCRdb with MiXCR from the multiplex PCR reads. The sample records over 700,000 distinct CDR3 sequences, 30% to 40% being singletons. This clonotype was found many times. The sample comprised blood. The sequence came from a woman aged 35 to 49 with Graves' hyperthyroidism.

The CDR3 protein is CASSMSSLGNYGYTF. The CDR3 coding sequence is TGTGCCAGTAGTATGTCCTCGCTGGGTAACTATGGCTACACCTTC. V is TRBV19 and J is TRBJ1-2; no definite D call. With 3 bases removed from V and 1 base from J, the gap between germline ends came to 12 bases. CDR1 LNHDA and CDR2 SQIVND come from the germline V gene (reference sequence). There are 15 residues in the CDR3.